These 26 T cell receptor beta chains were sequenced from one sample in a study of blood T cell repertoires in COVID-19. The repertoire was sequenced with immunoSEQ multiplex PCR; TCRdb's copy has only in-frame clones and lacks some. The sample lists some 240,000 clones, 81% occurring once. Source material: peripheral blood. The origin of the receptors is a woman aged 80 or over with COVID-19, enrolled during active disease.

CDR3 DNA: TGTGCCAGTAGTAGAGGACAGGCAGCATACGAGCAGTACTTC. Residues: CASSRGQAAYEQYF. The gene calls are TRBV19 and TRBJ2-7, with TRBD1 matching 7 bases. V lost 4 bases to trimming and J lost 4 bases; unmatched junction nucleotides: 7. The CDR3 consists of 14 residues. The germline V gene encodes CDR1 LNHDA and CDR2 SQIVND (reference sequence).

This clone was recorded a few times. V gene TRBV19 combines with J gene TRBJ2-5, with D possibly being TRBD2 (6 bases). The CDR3 consists of 15 residues. Looked up from germline, CDR1 is LNHDA and CDR2 is SQIVND (reference sequence). Trimming removed 5 bases at V and 2 bases at J, with 15 bases between. The CDR3 bases are TGTGCCAGTAGTGCAGGACTACCTCTACAAGAGACCCAGTACTTC. Its protein is CASSAGLPLQETQYF.

The V gene is TRBV7-9, the J gene TRBJ2-2, with 12 nucleotides matching TRBD2. Germline assignment: CDR1 SEHNR and CDR2 FQNEAQ (reference sequence). J gave up 4 bases and V 6 bases, and 6 bases lay outside the gene matches. The CDR3 consists of 16 residues. This chain's CDR3 is CASRLAGGRGTGELFF. The CDR3 DNA follows: TGTGCCAGCAGGCTAGCGGGAGGGCGAGGCACCGGGGAGCTGTTTTTT.

The chain has TRBV30 and TRBJ1-2, with D maybe TRBD1 (6 bases). V gave up 1 base and J gave up 4 bases, with 10 bases separating them. Germline assignment: CDR1 GTSNPN and CDR2 SVGIG (reference sequence). The CDR3 is made up of 13 amino acids. CDR3 amino acids: CAWSGQVGYGYTF. CDR3 DNA: TGTGCCTGGAGTGGACAGGTCGGCTATGGCTACACCTTC.

The rearrangement links TRBV5-1 to TRBJ1-2, with D uncertain. With 2 bases removed from V and 6 bases from J, the gap between germline ends came to 14 bases. The CDR3 contains 14 residues. The germline gives CDR1 SGHRS, CDR2 YFSETQ. CDR3 residues: CASSLTEGANGYTF. As DNA, the CDR3 is TGCGCCAGCAGCTTAACGGAGGGCGCGAATGGCTACACCTTC.

The chain has TRBV7-2 and TRBJ1-1; D is possibly TRBD1 (5 bases). The CDR3 runs 13 residues. Trimming stripped 0 bases from V and 5 bases from J, with 7 bases between. The germline V gene encodes CDR1 SGHTA and CDR2 FQGNSA. CDR3 amino acids: CASSLAGVTEAFF. CDR3 nucleotides: TGTGCCAGCAGCTTAGCAGGGGTGACTGAAGCTTTCTTT.

The gene calls are TRBV7-2 and TRBJ1-2; D may be TRBD1 (5 bases). The CDR3 length is 14 residues. V was cut by 5 bases and J by 2 bases, with 12 bases left in between. Germline loops: CDR1 SGHTA, CDR2 FQGNSA. The CDR3 DNA follows: TGTGCCAGCAGCCAGACAGCCTCGAACTATGGCTACACCTTC. This sequence encodes CASSQTASNYGYTF.

V and J are TRBV27 and TRBJ2-3; 7 nucleotides agree with TRBD2. J lost 3 bases, V lost 4 bases, and 7 bases had no gene match. The CDR3 has 15 amino acids. Looked up from germline, CDR1 is MNHEY and CDR2 is SMNVEV (reference sequence). This chain's CDR3 is CASSSLSGKTDTQYF. The CDR3 DNA is TGTGCCAGCAGTTCCCTCAGCGGGAAAACAGATACGCAGTATTTT.

This chain links TRBV4-1 with TRBJ2-3, with D perhaps TRBD2 (6 bases). V was pared by 4 bases and J by 5 bases, with 13 bases between. There are 14 residues in the CDR3. Germline CDR1 is MGHRA and CDR2 is YSYEKL. The CDR3 DNA follows: TGCGCCAGCAGCCCCGTAGTGGGGGGAGATACGCAGTATTTT. It is translated as CASSPVVGGDTQYF.

The chain carries TRBV7-3 and TRBJ2-1, with 7 bases fitting TRBD1. The CDR3 is made up of 13 amino acids. Trimming took 6 bases from V and 7 from J; bases not matched to a gene: 6. CDR1 and CDR2 (germline): SGHTA, FQGTGA. The CDR3 DNA sequence: TGTGCCAGCAGTACCGACAGGGCGAATGAGCAGTTCTTC. It yields the protein CASSTDRANEQFF.

The chain couples TRBV7-9 to TRBJ2-1; 13 nucleotides agree with TRBD2. CDR3 length equals 15 residues. The V gene's germline CDR1 is SEHNR and CDR2 FQNEAQ (reference sequence). With 3 bases clipped from V and 7 bases from J, the junction kept 3 bases outside the gene matches. CDR3: CASSFTSGGVNEQFF. CDR3 DNA: TGTGCCAGCAGCTTTACTAGCGGGGGGGTTAATGAGCAGTTCTTC.

This chain connects TRBV11-3 to TRBJ2-2; D is perhaps TRBD2 (7 bases). The V end was cut by 2 bases, the J end by 3 bases, with 10 bases between. The CDR3 spans 15 residues. Germline V lookup: CDR1 SGHNT, CDR2 YENEEA. The CDR3 region is CASSLQGRDTGELFF. CDR3 coding DNA: TGTGCCAGCAGCTTACAGGGGAGGGACACCGGGGAGCTGTTTTTT.

On this clone: Other nucleotide sequences from this sample produce the same CDR3. V usage is TRBV30 and J usage is TRBJ1-1; D is undetermined. This CDR3 has 13 amino acids. Germline values: CDR1 GTSNPN, CDR2 SVGIG (reference sequence). Trimming took 0 bases from V and 3 from J, leaving 8 bases between them. CDR3 loop: CAWSVGRDTEAFF. The CDR3 bases are TGTGCCTGGAGTGTAGGGAGGGACACTGAAGCTTTCTTT.

The rearrangement uses TRBV24-1 and TRBJ2-3; 7 nucleotides align to TRBD1. Germline trimming cut 10 bases from V and 6 bases from J; bases unmatched to any gene: 6. The CDR3 sequence is 12 residues long. Germline loops: CDR1 KGHDR, CDR2 SFDVKD. The CDR3 protein is CATGGPTDTQYF. CDR3 DNA sequence: TGTGCCACAGGGGGCCCTACCGATACGCAGTATTTT.

The rearrangement links TRBV7-9 to TRBJ2-1; 7 nucleotides agree with TRBD1. The junction had 2 bases not matched to a gene; V was cut back by 3 bases and J by 3 bases. There are 14 residues in the CDR3. Germline CDR1 SEHNR, CDR2 FQNEAQ (reference sequence). The CDR3, as DNA: TGTGCCAGCAGCTTGACAGGGATCTACAATGAGCAGTTCTTC. Amino acid sequence: CASSLTGIYNEQFF.

The chain combines TRBV7-2 with TRBJ2-7; D gene unclear. The V end lost 6 bases, the J end lost 4 bases, and 7 bases lay between the germline ends. There are 11 residues in the CDR3. The germline V gene encodes CDR1 SGHTA and CDR2 FQGNSA. CDR3: CASRIEYEQYF. In nucleotides, the CDR3 is TGTGCCAGCAGGATCGAGTACGAGCAGTACTTC.

The V gene is TRBV6-5, the J gene TRBJ1-2, with 7 bases identical to TRBD1. The CDR3 is made up of 14 amino acids. Germline V gives CDR1 MNHEY, CDR2 SVGAGI. V shed 6 bases and J 7 bases; nucleotides not matched to a gene: 11. The CDR3 nucleotides are TGTGCCAGCAGAAGACAGGGTAATGTAGGTGGCTACACCTTC. It encodes CASRRQGNVGGYTF.

As to this clone: The identical CDR3 is also encoded by other nucleotide sequences in the sample. The genes are TRBV7-3 and TRBJ1-1, with D perhaps matching TRBD1 (6 bases). Looked up from germline, CDR1 is SGHTA and CDR2 is FQGTGA. The CDR3 consists of 13 residues. Trimming took off 4 bases at V and 4 bases at J, with 10 bases between the two ends. CDR3 nucleotides: TGTGCCAGCAGCTCCCAGGGGAGCACTGAAGCTTTCTTT. Residues: CASSSQGSTEAFF.

V gene TRBV7-3 combines with J gene TRBJ1-1; TRBD1 might be the D (6 bases). The CDR3 is 16 amino acids. Germline V gene lookup returns CDR1 SGHTA and CDR2 FQGTGA. Trimming removed 5 bases from V and 3 bases from J, with 19 bases in between. CDR3: CASSPGRGAGDTEAFF. In DNA form, the CDR3 reads TGTGCCAGCAGCCCCGGCCGGGGGGCAGGGGACACTGAAGCTTTCTTT.

The rearrangement uses TRBV5-1 and TRBJ1-2; TRBD1 is a possible D gene (5 bases). V was clipped by 4 bases and J by 7 bases, with 14 bases between them. CDR1 SGHRS and CDR2 YFSETQ come from the germline V gene. CDR3 length: 13 amino acids. In DNA, the CDR3 is TGCGCCAGCAGCCCGGGACGGGACTCTGGCTACACCTTC. Residues: CASSPGRDSGYTF.

CDR3: CASSTRDRGVNTEAFF. CDR3 in DNA: TGTGCCAGCAGCACCCGGGACAGGGGGGTGAACACTGAAGCTTTCTTT. The chain has TRBV21-1 and TRBJ1-1; TRBD1 is the table's D call, not checked against the DNA. TRBV21-1 is a pseudogene segment. This CDR3 comprises 16 residues.

The chain carries TRBV7-2 and TRBJ1-2, with 7 bases identical to TRBD1. V shed 3 bases and J 4 bases; nucleotides not matched to a gene: 2. CDR3 size: 13 residues. Germline loops: CDR1 SGHTA, CDR2 FQGNSA. The CDR3 here is CASSFKGAYGYTF. In DNA form, the CDR3 reads TGTGCCAGCAGCTTCAAGGGGGCCTATGGCTACACCTTC. Full variable domain (remainder filled in from reference TRBV7-2 and TRBJ1-2): GAGVSQSPSNKVTEKGKDVELRCDPISGHTALYWYRQSLGQGLEFLIYFQGNSAPDKSGLPSDRFSAERTGGSVSTLTIQRTQQEDSAVYLCASSFKGAYGYTFGSGTRLTVV.

This chain uses TRBV6-1 with TRBJ2-2; 7 bases are a match to TRBD2. The trim removed 3 bases at V and 1 base at J, leaving 5 bases unmatched. In germline, CDR1 is MNHNS, CDR2 SASEGT. The CDR3 length is 16 residues. This CDR3 reads CASSDQLAGNTGELFF. CDR3 DNA sequence: TGTGCCAGCAGTGACCAGTTAGCGGGGAACACCGGGGAGCTGTTTTTT.

The J gene is TRBJ1-1, the V gene TRBV19, with D unresolved. CDR3 size: 15 residues. Germline-derived CDR1 and CDR2 are LNHDA and SQIVND (reference sequence). The V and J ends lost 3 bases and 3 bases respectively, with 14 bases between them. The CDR3 nucleotides are TGTGCCAGTAGTATCCCCTTAGGGAGATACACTGAAGCTTTCTTT. It yields the protein CASSIPLGRYTEAFF.

At least ten counts were recorded for this clone. This chain links TRBV5-6 with TRBJ2-7, with 8 nucleotides matching TRBD2. Germline trimming cut 0 bases from V and 4 bases from J; bases unmatched to any gene: 9. Germline V gene sequence: CDR1 SGHDT, CDR2 YYEEEE. The CDR3 loop spans 16 amino acids. CDR3 nucleotide sequence: TGTGCCAGCAGCTTGGATCCCACGACTAGCGTTTACGAGCAGTACTTC. Amino acid sequence: CASSLDPTTSVYEQYF.

The chain combines TRBV27 with TRBJ1-1, with TRBD1 matching over 7 bases. CDR1 and CDR2 (germline): MNHEY, SMNVEV (reference sequence). CDR3 size: 17 residues. V was clipped by 4 bases and J by 5 bases; unmatched bases: 16. In DNA, the CDR3 is TGTGCCAGCAGTTCAAGGGGGCAAGGAAGTGTGGGAACTGAAGCTTTCTTT. This translates into CASSSRGQGSVGTEAFF.